This paragraph reports one T cell receptor beta chain. This sample is part of a study of T cells in Graves' hyperthyroidism and ophthalmopathy. Study-level background: Peripheral blood sampling occurred at initial diagnosis, before any treatment.

CDR1 MDHEN and CDR2 SYDVKM come from the germline V gene. Between the trimmed V and J ends, which lost 4 bases and 9 bases, there was a span of 12 bases. The CDR3 contains 12 residues. Stable Graves' hyperthyroidism denoted no ophthalmopathy progression over 18 months. TCR beta CDR3 regions were amplified from RNA transcripts. A first-round RT-PCR of the TCR CDR3 used the HTBI primer set. Using its own MiXCR run on the multiplex PCR reads, TCRdb lists one record per CDR3 protein. The repertoire has under 650,000 distinct CDR3 sequences, 15% to 20% of them found once; the top ten carry 3.5% to 4%. The chain recombines TRBV28 with TRBJ2-5; D unclear. Sequenced input: blood. This TCR was sampled from a woman aged 25 to 39 with Graves' hyperthyroidism. CDR3 nucleotides: TGTGCCAGCAGTTGGGTCGGAATGGCCCAGTACTTC. As protein: CASSWVGMAQYF.